The rows below give T cell receptor beta chains drawn from one sample of a study of blood T cell repertoires in COVID-19. Data came from immunoSEQ multiplex PCR; TCRdb stores just in-frame clones and leaves some out. The sample includes more than 200,000 clones, about 80% of them seen just once. The specimen was peripheral blood. The receptors here all came from a woman aged 40 to 50 with active or convalescent COVID-19. CDR3s include the opening cysteine and the closing phenylalanine or tryptophan. Each record gives: clone size, D gene, J gene, V gene, CDR3 protein, CDR3 DNA. A D gene is named only where the DNA matches it firmly. Some rows have no size entry. The others give once, few or many, or a class for an expanded clone.

>NA|TRBD1|TRBJ2-7|TRBV9
CASSVTGGVGYEQYF
TGTGCCAGCAGCGTTACAGGGGGCGTGGGATACGAGCAGTACTTC
>NA|TRBD1|TRBJ2-1|TRBV24-1
CATSDTRDRVSFNEQFF
TGTGCCACCAGTGATACCCGGGACAGGGTTAGTTTCAATGAGCAGTTCTTC
>NA|NA|TRBJ1-5|TRBV5-1
CASSLGPRHSNQPQHF
TGCGCCAGCAGCTTGGGCCCCAGGCATAGCAATCAGCCCCAGCATTTT
>NA|NA|TRBJ2-1|TRBV12-3/TRBV12-4
CASSLRWVNEQFF
TGTGCCAGCAGTCTCAGGTGGGTTAATGAGCAGTTCTTC
>once|TRBD1|TRBJ2-3|TRBV2
CASRKGQGRGDTQYF
TGTGCCAGCAGGAAGGGACAGGGACGCGGGGATACGCAGTATTTT
>NA|NA|TRBJ1-5|TRBV2
CASSEPGFGQPQHF
TGTGCCAGCAGTGAGCCAGGGTTTGGTCAGCCCCAGCATTTT
>NA|TRBD1|TRBJ1-1|TRBV19
CATRQGWGTEAFF
TGTGCCACGCGACAGGGGTGGGGCACTGAAGCTTTCTTT
>NA|NA|TRBJ1-1|TRBV19
CASSTTVNTEAFF
TGTGCCAGTAGTACGACAGTGAACACTGAAGCTTTCTTT
>NA|NA|TRBJ2-1|TRBV9
CASSVSQGTNEQFF
TGTGCCAGCAGCGTATCCCAGGGAACAAATGAGCAGTTCTTC
>NA|NA|TRBJ1-6|TRBV21-1
CASSKTGGRHLIF
TGTGCCAGCAGCAAGACCGGGGGGCGCCACCTCATCTTT
>NA|TRBD1|TRBJ1-5|TRBV28
CASSLGQGINQPQHF
TGTGCCAGCAGTTTGGGACAGGGGATCAATCAGCCCCAGCATTTT
>NA|TRBD1|TRBJ2-3|TRBV18
CASSPGQGTDTQYF
TGTGCCAGCTCCCCAGGACAGGGCACAGATACGCAGTATTTT
>NA|TRBD1|TRBJ2-7|TRBV5-1
CASSLGQGPLHEQYF
TGCGCCAGCAGCTTGGGACAGGGCCCTCTCCACGAGCAGTACTTC
>NA|TRBD2|TRBJ2-1|TRBV12-5
CASGWGLGDEQFF
TGTGCTAGTGGTTGGGGACTAGGTGATGAGCAGTTCTTC
>NA|NA|TRBJ2-3|TRBV11-2
CASTNSRDSFSTDTQYF
TGTGCCAGCACCAACTCCCGGGACTCCTTTAGCACAGATACGCAGTATTTT
>once|NA|TRBJ1-5|TRBV7-2
CASSLERGTQPQHF
TGTGCCAGCAGCTTAGAACGGGGGACTCAGCCCCAGCATTTT
>few|NA|TRBJ1-2|TRBV4-2
CASSQERISGGGYTF
TGTGCCAGCAGCCAAGAGAGAATATCGGGGGGCGGCTACACCTTC
>NA|NA|TRBJ1-2|TRBV30
CAWDRSGYTF
TGTGCCTGGGACAGGTCTGGCTACACCTTC
>NA|TRBD1|TRBJ2-1|TRBV5-1
CASALGTGFNEQFF
TGCGCCAGCGCGCTCGGGACAGGGTTCAATGAGCAGTTCTTC
>NA|NA|TRBJ1-4|TRBV11-2
CASSGHWTVTNEKLFF
TGTGCCAGCAGCGGACATTGGACAGTAACTAATGAAAAACTGTTTTTT
>few|TRBD1|TRBJ1-2|TRBV4-1
CASSQAASTGAGGYTF
TGCGCCAGCAGCCAAGCTGCCTCGACAGGGGCGGGTGGCTACACCTTC
>NA|TRBD1|TRBJ1-5|TRBV28
CASRAPGQGDNQPQHF
TGTGCCAGCAGGGCACCGGGACAGGGGGATAATCAGCCCCAGCATTTT